Below are 10 T cell receptor beta chains sequenced from a single sample in a study of blood T cells in healthy people across ages. The use of a sample-barcoded 5' primer and a J-beta primer mix characterized a second PCR of about 7 to 12 cycles. From the 5' RACE reads, TCRdb called clonotypes with MiXCR, one entry per CDR3 protein. The sample yields about 1 million distinct CDR3 sequences, over 35% seen once. Specimen: blood. These receptors all stem from a woman aged 60-70 years in good health.

The V call is TRBV21-1, the J call TRBJ2-7. TRBV21-1 is a recognized pseudogene. CDR3 length: 12 amino acids. The CDR3 here is CASSKADDEQYF. Written as DNA, the CDR3 is TGTGCCAGCAGCAAAGCCGACGACGAGCAGTACTTC.

On this clonotype itself: Germline is not matched at one junction end, which may reflect a read error. This chain links TRBV4-1 with TRBJ2-5; 10 positions match TRBD2. CDR1 MGHRA and CDR2 YSYEKL come from the germline V gene. CDR3 length: 17 residues. CDR3 loop: CASSQTVAGGPQETQYF. The CDR3 DNA is TGCGCCAGCAGCCAAACCGTAGCGGGAGGCCCGCAAGAAACCCAGTACTTC.

This clonotype was counted between two and nine times. The gene calls are TRBV7-9 and TRBJ2-1, with D hard to call. CDR1 is SEHNR, CDR2 FQNEAQ, per germline (reference sequence). With 5 bases removed from V and 10 bases from J, the gap between germline ends came to 12 bases. The CDR3 has 12 residues. The CDR3 spells CASSPHPREQFF. The CDR3 DNA sequence: TGTGCCAGCAGCCCCCATCCGAGGGAGCAGTTCTTC.

This clonotype occurred a few times. The chain employs TRBV14 and TRBJ2-1; 7 nucleotides align to TRBD2. The CDR3 runs to 15 residues. Per the germline V gene, CDR1 is SGHDN and CDR2 is FVKESK. V gave up 0 bases and J gave up 6 bases; unmatched junction bases: 5. Here the CDR3 reads CASSQEAGFGNEQFF. CDR3 coding DNA: TGTGCCAGCAGCCAAGAAGCGGGATTTGGCAATGAGCAGTTCTTC.

This rearrangement joins TRBV6-5 to TRBJ2-4; weak D call: TRBD2 (10 bases). The J call is uncertain, as TRBJ2-7 better fits the DNA end. From germline, CDR1 is MNHEY and CDR2 SVGAGI. The CDR3 contains 17 residues. CDR3 amino acids: CASSLDRGLAGVNEQYF. The CDR3 DNA sequence: TGTGCCAGCAGTTTGGACAGGGGCCTAGCGGGAGTAAACGAGCAGTACTTC.

V usage is TRBV7-9 and J usage is TRBJ2-4; 9 bases are shared with TRBD2. Judging by the DNA end, TRBJ2-7 fits better; the J call may be wrong. The CDR3 is 15 residues long. Germline V lookup: CDR1 SEHNR, CDR2 FQNEAQ (reference sequence). This CDR3 reads CASSLAGLAGVEQYF. DNA of the CDR3: TGTGCCAGCAGCTTAGCAGGGTTAGCGGGAGTCGAGCAGTACTTC.

This clonotype appeared a single time. The rearrangement joins TRBV5-1 to TRBJ2-1; tentatively, D is TRBD1 (5 bases). Per germline, CDR1 SGHRS and CDR2 YFSETQ. V lost 0 bases to trimming and J lost 8 bases, with 15 bases between them. This CDR3 has 15 residues. The CDR3 protein is CASSLVGRSLDEQFF. CDR3 DNA: TGCGCCAGCAGCTTGGTGGGGCGGTCTCTCGATGAGCAGTTCTTC.

The V and J genes are TRBV5-5 and TRBJ1-2; the D gene is possibly TRBD1 (5 bases). Trimming removed 5 bases at V and 6 bases at J, with 20 bases between. CDR1 SGHKS and CDR2 YYEKEE come from the germline V gene (reference sequence). The CDR3 runs 15 residues. Here the CDR3 DNA reads TGTGCCAGCAGATCGCGATTCGTGGGGCAGAATGGCTACACCTTC. This codes for CASRSRFVGQNGYTF.

This chain uses TRBV6-1 with TRBJ2-1; 10 bases line up with TRBD2. The J call is in doubt because the DNA end fits TRBJ2-7 better. CDR1 and CDR2 from the germline V gene are MNHNS and SASEGT. This CDR3 has 17 residues. In DNA, the CDR3 is TGTGCCAGCAGTGAACAATCGACTAGCGGGCTTTACAATGAGCAGTACTTC. Its translation: CASSEQSTSGLYNEQYF.

The chain recombines TRBV6-1 with TRBJ1-5; 7 bases align to TRBD1. Looked up from germline, CDR1 is MNHNS and CDR2 is SASEGT. The CDR3 sequence is 13 residues long. Trimming at V came to 8 bases and at J to 3 bases, leaving 4 bases not matched to a gene. The CDR3: CASGTGANQPQHF. CDR3 nucleotide sequence: TGTGCCAGCGGTACAGGGGCCAATCAGCCCCAGCATTTT.